This T cell receptor beta chain was captured by sequencing in a study of vaccination effects on CD4 cells after COVID-19. Study results and limitations: Cross-reaction with common cold coronaviruses was seen in only 1 of 255 vaccine-induced clones from healthy vaccinees. Convalescent patients were scarce in the study, and it lacked early post-infection timepoints.

With respect to this clone: The antigen is not known.

Germline CDR1 reads KGHSH; CDR2 reads LQKENI. The CDR3 runs to 15 residues. Trimming took 8 bases from V and 5 from J; bases not matched to a gene: 12. CD4+ T cells specific for antigen were expanded with viral peptide pools by the ViraFEST assay before sequencing. CD4+ T cells were isolated after less than 13 days of culture. Two doses of BNT162b2 or mRNA-1273 vaccine were administered to participants. A half-medium replacement with IL-2 medium was carried out on days 3 and 7. Using immunoSEQ multiplex PCR, the repertoire was profiled, and TCRdb retains in-frame clones only, with some absent. Seen here are roughly 46,000 clones, about 70% observed once, and the top ten hold around 16%.

The source material was CD4+ T cells from PBMCs cultured with HCoV-OC43 spike peptides, sampled after COVID-19 vaccination. Specified subset: HCoV-OC43 spike overlapping peptide pool stimulation. The chain recombines TRBV18 with TRBJ2-4; TRBD1 aligns across 7 bases. The sequence came from a human donor who received a COVID-19 vaccine. As DNA, the CDR3 is TGTGCCAGCGCCAAGAATCCGGGACAGCAAAACATTCAGTACTTC. The encoded protein is CASAKNPGQQNIQYF.